This paragraph reports one TCR beta chain. CDR1 is SGHNT and CDR2 is YYREEE in the germline V gene (reference sequence). The CDR3 has 13 amino acids. V was shortened by 4 bases and J by 1 base, with 6 bases between the two germline ends. Clones were sequenced by immunoSEQ multiplex PCR, and TCRdb holds only the in-frame ones, with some missing. The sample carries some 640,000 clones, around 87% recorded once. This sample is drawn from a study of shared T cell receptors in the human thymus. These data were also filed under a second study, of human thymus T cells. That paper states: Resections from corrective heart surgery supplied the thymus tissue. A high degree of thymic repertoire overlap among unrelated individuals was reported in related research.

The clonotype originates from a boy less than two years old with a congenital heart defect. The chain links TRBV5-4 to TRBJ1-3, with D possibly TRBD1 on 5 matching bases. Sequencing was carried out using thymocytes. This CDR3 reads CASSPGSGNTIYF. The CDR3 DNA is TGTGCCAGCAGCCCAGGGTCTGGAAACACCATATATTTT.